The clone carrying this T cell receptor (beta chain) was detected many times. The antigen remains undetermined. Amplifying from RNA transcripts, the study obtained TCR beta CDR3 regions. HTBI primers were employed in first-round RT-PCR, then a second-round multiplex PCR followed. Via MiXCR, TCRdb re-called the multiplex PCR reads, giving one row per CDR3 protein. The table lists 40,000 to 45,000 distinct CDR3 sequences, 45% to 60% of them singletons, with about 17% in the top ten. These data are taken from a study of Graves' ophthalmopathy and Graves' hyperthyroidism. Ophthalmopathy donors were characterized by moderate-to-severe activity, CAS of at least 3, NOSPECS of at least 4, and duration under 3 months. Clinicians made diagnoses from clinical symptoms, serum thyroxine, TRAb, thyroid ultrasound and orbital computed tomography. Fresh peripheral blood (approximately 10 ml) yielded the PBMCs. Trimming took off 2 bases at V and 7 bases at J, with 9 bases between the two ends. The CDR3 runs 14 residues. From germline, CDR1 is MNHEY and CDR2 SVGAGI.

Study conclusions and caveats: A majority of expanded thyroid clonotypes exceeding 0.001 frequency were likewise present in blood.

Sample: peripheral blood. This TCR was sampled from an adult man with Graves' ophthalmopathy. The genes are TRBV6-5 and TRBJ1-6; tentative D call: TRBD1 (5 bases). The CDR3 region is CASSYIQGNSPLHF. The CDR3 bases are TGTGCCAGCAGTTACATCCAGGGCAATTCACCCCTCCACTTT.